This T cell receptor (beta chain) derives from a study of blood T cell repertoires in COVID-19. J lost 5 bases, V lost 2 bases, and 10 bases had no gene match. The CDR3 totals 16 residues. Germline CDR1 is SGHNT and CDR2 is YYREEE (reference sequence). The repertoire was sequenced with immunoSEQ multiplex PCR; TCRdb's copy has only in-frame clones and lacks some. The data hold 120,000 to 150,000 clones, with approximately 84% observed a single time. The material sequenced was peripheral blood. The V gene is TRBV5-4, the J gene TRBJ2-7, with TRBD1 matching 10 bases. The TCR was taken from a human donor with acute or convalescent COVID-19. The donor label of this sample is uncertain. The CDR3 spells CASSLPPGQGSHEQYF. The CDR3 coding sequence is TGTGCCAGCAGCTTACCACCGGGACAGGGGTCTCACGAGCAGTACTTC. The full variable domain, with the rest looked up from reference TRBV5-4 and TRBJ2-7, is ETGVTQSPTHLIKTRGQQVTLRCSSQSGHNTVSWYQQALGQGPQFIFQYYREEENGRGNFPPRFSGLQFPNYSSELNVNALELDDSALYLCASSLPPGQGSHEQYFGPGTRLTVT.